This passage covers 27 T cell receptor beta chains from one sample sequenced in a study of blood T cell repertoires in COVID-19. Using immunoSEQ multiplex PCR, the repertoire was profiled, and TCRdb retains in-frame clones only, with some absent. The sample carries about 250,000 clones, roughly 89% recorded once. The sequencing input was peripheral blood. The receptors shown here come from a woman between 35 and 50 years old who had recovered from COVID-19.

The chain combines TRBV25-1 with TRBJ2-3, with no clear D. Germline values: CDR1 MGHDK, CDR2 SYGVNS. V was cut by 2 bases and J by 1 base, with 4 bases left in between. This CDR3 has 13 residues. CDR3 sequence: CASSEPGTDTQYF. The CDR3 DNA follows: TGTGCCAGCAGTGAACCGGGCACAGATACGCAGTATTTT.

This chain joins TRBV6-6 and TRBJ2-3; D remains ambiguous. The V end was cut by 8 bases, the J end by 2 bases, with 14 bases between. This CDR3 spans 14 amino acids. Germline CDR1 reads MNHNY; CDR2 reads SVGAGI (reference sequence). The chain's CDR3 is CASSSPVVTDTQYF. CDR3 nucleotide sequence: TGTGCCAGCTCCTCGCCGGTAGTCACAGATACGCAGTATTTT.

The table lists this clone with a count of one. The chain employs TRBV7-2 and TRBJ2-1; the D gene is possibly TRBD2 (6 bases). Germline CDR1 is SGHTA and CDR2 is FQGNSA. This CDR3 comprises 15 residues. Trimming shortened V by 6 bases and J by 3 bases, and 15 bases separated the two germline ends. The CDR3 nucleotides are TGTGCCAGCAGGGAGGCGGGGAATAACTACAATGAGCAGTTCTTC. Protein: CASREAGNNYNEQFF.

The gene calls are TRBV19 and TRBJ2-7; possible D gene TRBD1, 6 bases. In germline, CDR1 is LNHDA, CDR2 SQIVND (reference sequence). The CDR3 loop spans 13 amino acids. V was cut by 6 bases and J by 4 bases, with 13 bases left in between. The CDR3 coding sequence is TGTGCCAGTAGCACCGGGCAGGGGTACGAGCAGTACGTC. Its protein is CASSTGQGYEQYV.

V is TRBV18 and J is TRBJ1-2; D call uncertain. CDR3 length equals 15 residues. V lost 3 bases to trimming and J lost 6 bases, with 17 bases between them. Germline V gene sequence: CDR1 KGHSH, CDR2 LQKENI. The CDR3 DNA sequence: TGTGCCAGCTCACCTTTGCCAACTCGGAGGGATGGCTACACCTTC. This gives the protein CASSPLPTRRDGYTF.

The chain recombines TRBV5-4 with TRBJ1-6; TRBD1 is a possible D gene (6 bases). The V end was cut by 0 bases, the J end by 6 bases, with 7 bases between. The V gene's germline CDR1 is SGHNT and CDR2 YYREEE (reference sequence). There are 14 residues in the CDR3. CDR3 nucleotide sequence: TGTGCCAGCAGCTTGGTGGGGGCTAATTCACCCCTCCACTTT. Protein product: CASSLVGANSPLHF.

The chain employs TRBV27 and TRBJ1-2, with unresolved D. The germline V gene has CDR1 MNHEY and CDR2 SMNVEV (reference sequence). Trimming removed 3 bases at V and 7 bases at J, with 12 bases between. This CDR3 contains 13 residues. The CDR3 loop reads CASSLGPDSGYTF. CDR3 nucleotide sequence: TGTGCCAGCAGTTTGGGTCCCGACTCTGGCTACACCTTC.

The rearrangement links TRBV11-2 to TRBJ2-5, with D perhaps TRBD2 (5 bases). Germline CDR1 is SGHAT and CDR2 is FQNNGV. This CDR3 has 12 residues. V was trimmed by 5 bases and J by 7 bases, leaving 11 bases between them. Here the CDR3 reads CASSPRGSTQYF. The CDR3 DNA sequence: TGTGCCAGCAGCCCCCGGGGATCGACCCAGTACTTC.

This clone was seen more than once but under ten times. DNA for the CDR3: TGTGCCTGGAGCCGGGACAGGGCTAACTATGGCTACACCTTC. It encodes CAWSRDRANYGYTF. The V and J genes are TRBV30 and TRBJ1-2; TRBD1 aligns across 9 bases. V shed 3 bases and J 0 bases; nucleotides not matched to a gene: 2. Germline CDR1 reads GTSNPN; CDR2 reads SVGIG (reference sequence). CDR3 length equals 14 residues.

The rearrangement links TRBV5-1 to TRBJ2-1; 8 positions match TRBD1. J was trimmed by 1 base and V by 3 bases; bases with no gene match: 9. This CDR3 contains 17 residues. Germline V gene sequence: CDR1 SGHRS, CDR2 YFSETQ. Written as DNA, the CDR3 is TGCGCCAGCAGCTCCCTTACCGGACAGGGATCCTACAATGAGCAGTTCTTC. This gives the protein CASSSLTGQGSYNEQFF.

The table lists this clone with a few counts. The gene calls are TRBV7-9 and TRBJ2-7; D is unresolved. The CDR3 spans 11 residues. V lost 5 bases to trimming and J lost 4 bases, with 6 bases between them. Germline lookup yields CDR1 SEHNR and CDR2 FQNEAQ (reference sequence). In nucleotides, the CDR3 is TGTGCCAGCAGCCCCATTTACGAGCAGTACGTC. The encoded protein is CASSPIYEQYV.

This chain connects TRBV4-1 to TRBJ1-1; 7 bases are a match to TRBD1. With 4 bases clipped from V and 6 bases from J, the junction kept 8 bases outside the gene matches. This CDR3 contains 14 residues. CDR1 is MGHRA and CDR2 is YSYEKL in the germline V gene. The DNA for the CDR3 is TGCGCCAGCAGCCTCAGACAGGGAAAGGCTGAAGCTTTCTTT. This sequence encodes CASSLRQGKAEAFF.

V is TRBV6-2 or TRBV6-3 and J is TRBJ2-5, with unresolved D. CDR1 and CDR2 from the germline V gene are MNHEY and SVGEGT. This CDR3 comprises 12 residues. The germline V and J ends were trimmed by 2 bases and 5 bases, with 6 bases remaining between them. The CDR3 nucleotides read TGTGCCAGCAGTTACCCTCCGGAGACCCAGTACTTC. It specifies CASSYPPETQYF.

The chain has TRBV11-2 and TRBJ1-3; D ambiguous. The V and J ends lost 5 bases and 5 bases respectively, with 16 bases between them. The CDR3 is 15 residues long. The germline V gene encodes CDR1 SGHAT and CDR2 FQNNGV. The CDR3 reads CASSPLRSLRNTIYF. The CDR3 DNA is TGTGCCAGCAGCCCTCTGAGGAGTTTGAGAAACACCATATATTTT.

The rearrangement uses TRBV6-6 and TRBJ1-6, with D perhaps TRBD1 (5 bases). Germline V lookup: CDR1 MNHNY, CDR2 SVGAGI (reference sequence). The CDR3 runs to 13 residues. Between the trimmed V and J ends, which lost 4 bases and 10 bases, there was a span of 11 bases. The CDR3 DNA reads as TGTGCCAGCAGTTTTAAGGGGCAATCACCCCTCCACTTT. This gives the protein CASSFKGQSPLHF.

The gene calls are TRBV9 and TRBJ2-1; D perhaps matches TRBD1 (6 bases). The V end lost 4 bases, the J end lost 7 bases, and 18 bases lay between the germline ends. The germline V gene encodes CDR1 SGDLS and CDR2 YYNGEE. The CDR3 is made up of 15 amino acids. CDR3 DNA sequence: TGTGCCAGCAGCTTCAGTGGTTACAGGGAGAATGAGCAGTTCTTC. Encoded protein: CASSFSGYRENEQFF.

The chain joins TRBV15 to TRBJ2-1, with 7 bases that match TRBD2. Germline trimming cut 6 bases from V and 5 bases from J; bases unmatched to any gene: 7. The CDR3 length is 14 residues. Germline-derived CDR1 and CDR2 are LNHNV and YYDKDF (reference sequence). CDR3 in DNA: TGTGCCACCAGTCGGGGAGGGCTCGACAATGAGCAGTTCTTC. It specifies CATSRGGLDNEQFF.

CDR3 loop: CASRQTGRSEKLFF. The CDR3 DNA reads as TGTGCCAGCAGACAGACAGGGCGATCTGAAAAACTGTTTTTT. The chain combines TRBV6-5 with TRBJ1-4; 7 nucleotides align to TRBD1. V trimming: 6 bases; J trimming: 7 bases; junction bases outside the gene matches: 8. CDR3 length: 14 amino acids. From germline, CDR1 is MNHEY and CDR2 SVGAGI.

The V and J genes are TRBV2 and TRBJ2-3; D unclear. The germline V gene has CDR1 SNHLY and CDR2 FYNNEI. The CDR3 loop spans 11 amino acids. The germline V and J ends were trimmed by 7 bases and 4 bases, with 6 bases remaining between them. The CDR3 region is CASNGADTQYF. The CDR3, as DNA: TGTGCCAGCAATGGAGCAGATACGCAGTATTTT.

This rearrangement joins TRBV5-1 to TRBJ2-5, with D maybe TRBD2 (6 bases). Per the germline V gene, CDR1 is SGHRS and CDR2 is YFSETQ. CDR3 size: 16 residues. Trimming took off 0 bases at V and 5 bases at J, with 17 bases between the two ends. CDR3 sequence: CASSLGFGLAQETQYF. CDR3 bases: TGCGCCAGCAGCTTGGGGTTCGGGCTAGCGCAGGAGACCCAGTACTTC.

The chain recombines TRBV11-3 with TRBJ2-3; 8 nucleotides align to TRBD2. The CDR3 is 17 amino acids. Germline V gene lookup returns CDR1 SGHNT and CDR2 YENEEA. Trimming removed 0 bases from V and 4 bases from J; junction bases left unmatched: 9. The CDR3 DNA follows: TGTGCCAGCAGCTTAGATAGGTGGGCGGGAGGTGCAGATACGCAGTATTTT. Encoded protein: CASSLDRWAGGADTQYF.

The rearrangement uses TRBV5-1 and TRBJ2-1; D remains ambiguous. Germline lookup yields CDR1 SGHRS and CDR2 YFSETQ. The CDR3 extends over 14 amino acids. The V gene lost 0 bases and the J gene lost 1 base, with 5 bases spanning the gap. The CDR3 loop is CASSLAGSYNEQFF. The CDR3 coding sequence is TGCGCCAGCAGCTTGGCCGGGTCCTACAATGAGCAGTTCTTC.

The rearrangement joins TRBV19 to TRBJ1-4, with 8 bases identical to TRBD1. Germline CDR1 reads LNHDA; CDR2 reads SQIVND (reference sequence). J gave up 8 bases and V 5 bases, and 16 bases lay outside the gene matches. The CDR3 extends over 17 amino acids. In DNA, the CDR3 is TGTGCCAGTAGTCCACTAGAATCTCAGGGGGCTGGAGAAAAACTGTTTTTT. Translation: CASSPLESQGAGEKLFF.

This chain links TRBV25-1 with TRBJ1-1, with D unresolved. This CDR3 contains 13 residues. Per the germline V gene, CDR1 is MGHDK and CDR2 is SYGVNS. V lost 1 base, J lost 5 bases, and 8 bases lay in between. CDR3: CASSELLRTEAFF. The CDR3 DNA reads as TGTGCCAGCAGTGAATTACTCAGGACTGAAGCTTTCTTT.

This clone was found once. J is TRBJ1-4 and V is TRBV9; D perhaps matches TRBD1 (6 bases). Deletions cut 5 bases from V and 4 bases from J, with 15 bases between. The CDR3 consists of 15 residues. Germline CDR1 reads SGDLS; CDR2 reads YYNGEE. The CDR3: CASSLEDSRNEKLFF. CDR3 nucleotide sequence: TGTGCCAGCAGTCTGGAGGACAGCCGTAATGAAAAACTGTTTTTT. Using reference TRBV9 and TRBJ1-4 for the parts outside the CDR3, the full variable domain is DSGVTQTPKHLITATGQRVTLRCSPRSGDLSVYWYQQSLDQGLQFLIQYYNGEERAKGNILERFSAQQFPDLHSELNLSSLELGDSALYFCASSLEDSRNEKLFFGSGTQLSVL.

V and J are TRBV6-5 and TRBJ1-1; weak D call: TRBD1 (5 bases). This CDR3 comprises 15 residues. With 5 bases removed from V and 1 base from J, the gap between germline ends came to 14 bases. Germline V gene data show CDR1 as MNHEY and CDR2 as SVGAGI. The CDR3 DNA follows: TGTGCCAGCAGTCGCGGGCGGGGGGGGAACACTGAAGCTTTCTTT. The encoded protein is CASSRGRGGNTEAFF.

The rearrangement uses TRBV6-1 and TRBJ2-5; 8 nucleotides align to TRBD1. V gave up 3 bases and J gave up 9 bases; unmatched junction bases: 15. CDR3 size: 16 residues. Germline V lookup: CDR1 MNHNS, CDR2 SASEGT. The CDR3 nucleotides read TGTGCCAGCAGTGACCCGGGACAGGCTGTAAGTTGGTCCCAGTACTTC. Residues: CASSDPGQAVSWSQYF.